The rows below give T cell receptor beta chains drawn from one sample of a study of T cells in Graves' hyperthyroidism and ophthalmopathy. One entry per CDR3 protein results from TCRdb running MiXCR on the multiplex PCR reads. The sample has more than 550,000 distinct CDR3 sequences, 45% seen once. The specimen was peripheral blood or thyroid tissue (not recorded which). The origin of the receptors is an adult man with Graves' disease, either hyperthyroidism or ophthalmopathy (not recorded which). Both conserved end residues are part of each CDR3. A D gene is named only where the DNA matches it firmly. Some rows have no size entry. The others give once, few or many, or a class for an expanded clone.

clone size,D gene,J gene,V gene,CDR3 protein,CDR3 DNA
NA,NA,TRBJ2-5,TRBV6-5,CASSYTTSSQETQYF,TGTGCCAGCAGTTACACCACTAGCAGCCAAGAGACCCAGTACTTC
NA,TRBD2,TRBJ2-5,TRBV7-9,CASSFRASGGAETQYF,TGTGCCAGCAGCTTCCGGGCTAGCGGGGGGGCCGAGACCCAGTACTTC
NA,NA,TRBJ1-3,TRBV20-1,CSALREGDTIYF,TGCAGTGCTCTCAGGGAAGGGGACACCATATATTTT
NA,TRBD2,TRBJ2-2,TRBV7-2,CASSQGTSGINTGELFF,TGTGCCAGCAGCCAAGGGACTAGCGGGATAAACACCGGGGAGCTGTTTTTT
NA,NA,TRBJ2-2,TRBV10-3,CAIRTKQSYTGELFF,TGTGCCATCAGAACGAAGCAGAGCTACACCGGGGAGCTGTTTTTT
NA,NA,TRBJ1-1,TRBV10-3,CVSSYSTADEAFF,TGTGTCAGCAGTTACTCGACGGCAGATGAAGCTTTCTTT
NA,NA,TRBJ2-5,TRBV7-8,CASSPLDSGQETQYF,TGTGCCAGCAGCCCCCTGGACAGCGGGCAAGAGACCCAGTACTTC
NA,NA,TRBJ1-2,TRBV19,CASSQSFVAVNGYTF,TGTGCCAGTTCTCAATCCTTTGTGGCAGTTAATGGCTACACCTTC
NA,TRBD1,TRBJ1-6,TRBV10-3,CAISEGQVRSPLHF,TGTGCCATCAGTGAAGGACAGGTCAGATCACCCCTCCACTTT
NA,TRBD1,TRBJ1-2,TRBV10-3,CATLPGTGDYGYTF,TGTGCCACCTTGCCGGGAACAGGGGACTATGGCTACACCTTC
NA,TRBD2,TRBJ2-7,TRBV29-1,CSVEVWGTSGSYEQYF,TGCAGCGTTGAAGTTTGGGGTACTAGCGGCTCCTACGAGCAGTACTTC
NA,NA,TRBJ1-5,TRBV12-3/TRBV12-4,CTSSWGGVDQPQHF,TGTACCAGCAGTTGGGGGGGCGTAGATCAGCCCCAGCATTTT
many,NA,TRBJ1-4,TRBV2,CASSDSSATNEKLFF,TGTGCCAGCAGTGACAGTTCCGCAACTAATGAAAAACTGTTTTTT
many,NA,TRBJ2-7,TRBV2,CASSEDVLNSYEQYF,TGTGCCAGCAGTGAAGACGTGCTGAATTCCTACGAGCAGTACTTC